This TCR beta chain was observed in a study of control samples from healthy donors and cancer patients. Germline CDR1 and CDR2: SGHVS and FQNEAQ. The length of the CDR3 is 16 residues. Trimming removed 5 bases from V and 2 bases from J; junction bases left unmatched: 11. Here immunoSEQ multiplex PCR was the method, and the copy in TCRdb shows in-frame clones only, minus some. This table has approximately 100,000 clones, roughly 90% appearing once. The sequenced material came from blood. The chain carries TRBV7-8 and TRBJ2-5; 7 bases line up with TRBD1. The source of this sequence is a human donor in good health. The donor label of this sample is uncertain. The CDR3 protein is CASSLLRGRVQETQYF. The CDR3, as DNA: TGTGCCAGCAGCCTGTTGAGGGGGCGCGTACAAGAGACCCAGTACTTC.